This T cell receptor (beta chain) originates from a study of monozygotic twins with inflammatory bowel disease. This CDR3 is built from 14 residues. With regard to this clonotype: What it binds is not known.

TCRdb reanalyzed the 5' RACE reads, giving one entry per CDR3 protein sequence and no DNA. The sample data list about 440,000 distinct CDR3 sequences. Study conclusions and caveats: By inverse Simpson index, TCRbeta diversity was lower in IBD patients than in healthy co-twins.

The chain links TRBV12-3 or TRBV12-4 to TRBJ2-1; the TRBD2 assignment by TCRdb is unverifiable without DNA. This TCR was sampled from a human donor with ulcerative colitis or Crohn's disease, or a healthy co-twin of an affected twin (not recorded which). Sequenced sample: blood. The CDR3 reads CASRLGTSANEQFF.